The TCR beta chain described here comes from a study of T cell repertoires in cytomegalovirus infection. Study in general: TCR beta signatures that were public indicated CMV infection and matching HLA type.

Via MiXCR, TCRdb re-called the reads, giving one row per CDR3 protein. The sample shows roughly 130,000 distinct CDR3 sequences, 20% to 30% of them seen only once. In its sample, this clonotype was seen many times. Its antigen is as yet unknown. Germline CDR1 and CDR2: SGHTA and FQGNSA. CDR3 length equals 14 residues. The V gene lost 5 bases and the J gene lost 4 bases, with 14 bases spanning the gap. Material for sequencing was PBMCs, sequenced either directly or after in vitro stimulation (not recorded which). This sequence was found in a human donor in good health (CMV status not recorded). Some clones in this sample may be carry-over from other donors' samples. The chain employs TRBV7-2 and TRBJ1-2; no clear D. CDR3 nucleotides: TGTGCCAGCAGCCCCAACAAGGCTGGCTATGGCTACACCTTC. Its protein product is CASSPNKAGYGYTF.